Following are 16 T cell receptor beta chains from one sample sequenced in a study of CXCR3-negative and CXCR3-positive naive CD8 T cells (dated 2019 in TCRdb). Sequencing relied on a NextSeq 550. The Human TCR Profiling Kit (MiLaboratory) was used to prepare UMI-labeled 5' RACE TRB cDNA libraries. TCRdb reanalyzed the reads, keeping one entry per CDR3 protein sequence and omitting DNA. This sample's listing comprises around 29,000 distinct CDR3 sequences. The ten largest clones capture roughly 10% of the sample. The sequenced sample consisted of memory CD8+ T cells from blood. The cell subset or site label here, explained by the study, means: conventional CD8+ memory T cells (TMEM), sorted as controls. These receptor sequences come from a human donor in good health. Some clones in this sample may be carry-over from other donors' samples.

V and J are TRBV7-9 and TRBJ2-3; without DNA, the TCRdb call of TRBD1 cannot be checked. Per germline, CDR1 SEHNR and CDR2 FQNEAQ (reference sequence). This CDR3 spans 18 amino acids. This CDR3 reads CASSLSPGAGPRTDTQYF.

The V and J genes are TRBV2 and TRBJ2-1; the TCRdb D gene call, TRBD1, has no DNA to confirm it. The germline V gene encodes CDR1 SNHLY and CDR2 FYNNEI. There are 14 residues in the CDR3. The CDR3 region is CASIGRGPQHEQFF. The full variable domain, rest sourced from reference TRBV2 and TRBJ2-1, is EPEVTQTPSHQVTQMGQEVILRCVPISNHLYFYWYRQILGQKVEFLVSFYNNEISEKSEIFDDQFSVERPDGSNFTLKIRSTKLEDSAMYFCASIGRGPQHEQFFGPGTRLTVL.

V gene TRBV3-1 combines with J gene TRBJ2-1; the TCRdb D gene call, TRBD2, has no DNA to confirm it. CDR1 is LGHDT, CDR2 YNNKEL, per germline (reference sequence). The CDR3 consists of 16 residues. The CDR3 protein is CASSHPPSGGYNEQFF.

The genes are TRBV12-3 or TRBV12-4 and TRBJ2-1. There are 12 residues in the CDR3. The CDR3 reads CASSFYHNEQFF.

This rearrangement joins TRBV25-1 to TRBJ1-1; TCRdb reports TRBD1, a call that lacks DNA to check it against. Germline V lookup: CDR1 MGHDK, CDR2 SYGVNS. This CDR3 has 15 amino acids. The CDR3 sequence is CASSGRRGAGTEAFF.

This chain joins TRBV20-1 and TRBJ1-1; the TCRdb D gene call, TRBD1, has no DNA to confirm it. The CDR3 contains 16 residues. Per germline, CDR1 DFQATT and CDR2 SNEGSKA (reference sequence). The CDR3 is CSARGGTGTRNTEAFF.

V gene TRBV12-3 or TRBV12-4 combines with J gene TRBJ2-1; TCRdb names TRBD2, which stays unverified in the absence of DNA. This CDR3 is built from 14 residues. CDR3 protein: CASRSGGSQHEQFF.

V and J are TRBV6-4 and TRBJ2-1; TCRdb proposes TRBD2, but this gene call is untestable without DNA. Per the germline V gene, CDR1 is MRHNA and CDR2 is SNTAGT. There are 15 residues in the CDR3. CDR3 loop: CASSDSGGDYNEQFF.

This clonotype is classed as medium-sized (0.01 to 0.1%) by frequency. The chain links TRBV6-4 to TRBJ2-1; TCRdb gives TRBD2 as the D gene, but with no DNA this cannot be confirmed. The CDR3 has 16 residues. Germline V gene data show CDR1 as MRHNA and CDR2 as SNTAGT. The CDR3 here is CASSDRTSGEYNEQFF.

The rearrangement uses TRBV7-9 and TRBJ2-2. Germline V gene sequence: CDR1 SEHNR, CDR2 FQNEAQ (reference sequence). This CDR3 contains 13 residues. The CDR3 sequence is CASGLADTGELFF.

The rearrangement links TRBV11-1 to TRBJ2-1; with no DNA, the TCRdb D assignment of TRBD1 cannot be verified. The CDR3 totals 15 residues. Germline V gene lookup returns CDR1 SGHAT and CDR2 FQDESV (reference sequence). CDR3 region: CASNVRGDSYNEQFF.

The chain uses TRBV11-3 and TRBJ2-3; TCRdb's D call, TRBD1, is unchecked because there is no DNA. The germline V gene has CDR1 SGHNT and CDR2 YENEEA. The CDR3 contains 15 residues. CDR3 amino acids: CASSLGGGATDTQYF.

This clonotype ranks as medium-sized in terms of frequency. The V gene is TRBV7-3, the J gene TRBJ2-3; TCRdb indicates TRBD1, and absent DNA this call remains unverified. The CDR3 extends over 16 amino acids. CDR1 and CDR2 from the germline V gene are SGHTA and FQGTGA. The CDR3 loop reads CASSAGRGSGTDTQYF.

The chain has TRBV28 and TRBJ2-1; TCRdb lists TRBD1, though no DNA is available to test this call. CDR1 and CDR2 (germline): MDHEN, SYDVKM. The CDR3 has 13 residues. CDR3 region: CASRPTRVNEQFF.

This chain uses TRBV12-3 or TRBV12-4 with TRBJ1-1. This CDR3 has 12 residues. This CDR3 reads CASTQWQTQAFF.

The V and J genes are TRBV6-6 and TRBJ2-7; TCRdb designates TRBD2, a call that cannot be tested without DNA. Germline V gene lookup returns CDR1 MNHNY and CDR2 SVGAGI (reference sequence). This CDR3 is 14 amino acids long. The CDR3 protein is CASGYFSQFLEQYF.